These 21 T cell receptor beta chains originate from one sample sequenced in a study of early T cells in non-severe SARS-CoV-2 infection. TCRdb called the 5' RACE reads again in MiXCR, with one record for every CDR3 protein. The table has 95,000 to 120,000 distinct CDR3 sequences, 9.5% to 13% seen once. Sequencing input: whole blood. Receptors originate from an adult who was a healthcare worker with PCR-confirmed SARS-CoV-2 infection or an uninfected control (not recorded which).

This clonotype was counted many times. This chain uses TRBV13 with TRBJ2-2; either TRBD1 or TRBD2 may fit D (6 bases each). Trimming removed 2 bases at V and 2 bases at J, with 12 bases between. Germline CDR1 and CDR2: PRHDT and FYEKMQ (reference sequence). The CDR3 consists of 16 residues. The CDR3 nucleotides read TGTGCCAGCAGCTTAACCGGGGGCCCCAACACCGGGGAGCTGTTTTTT. It yields the protein CASSLTGGPNTGELFF. The full variable domain, its missing parts supplied by reference TRBV13 and TRBJ2-2, is AAGVIQSPRHLIKEKRETATLKCYPIPRHDTVYWYQQGPGQDPQFLISFYEKMQSDKGSIPDRFSAQQFSDYHSELNMSSLELGDSALYFCASSLTGGPNTGELFFGEGSRLTVL.

This clonotype was recorded many times. The CDR3 DNA sequence: TGCAGTGTCCGGGGGCTAGCGGGATTCTACGAGCAGTACTTC. The encoded protein is CSVRGLAGFYEQYF. This sequence joins TRBV20-1 and TRBJ2-7; TRBD2 aligns across 9 bases. The germline CDR1 and CDR2 sequences are DFQATT and SNEGSKA (reference sequence). V shed 7 bases, J shed 3 bases, and the junction held 10 bases outside the gene matches. The CDR3 extends over 14 amino acids.

This clonotype has ten or more counts. This chain's CDR3 is CASSLWQQETQYF. DNA of the CDR3: TGTGCCAGCAGCTTATGGCAGCAAGAGACCCAGTACTTC. V usage is TRBV11-2 and J usage is TRBJ2-5; no firm D call. The CDR3 length is 13 residues. Trimming left V 2 bases short and J 2 bases short, with 6 bases between. Germline V gene sequence: CDR1 SGHAT, CDR2 FQNNGV.

The rearrangement links TRBV12-3 or TRBV12-4 to TRBJ1-1; the D is unclear. The germline V and J ends were trimmed by 3 bases and 1 base, with 6 bases remaining between them. The CDR3 sequence is 13 residues long. For the CDR3, the DNA is TGTGCCAGCAGTTTCTCTGGGAACACTGAAGCTTTCTTT. Translated: CASSFSGNTEAFF.

The table lists this clonotype with a few counts. Here the CDR3 reads CSVRGGVDTQYF. CDR3 nucleotide sequence: TGCAGCGTCCGGGGGGGTGTAGATACGCAGTATTTT. This chain connects TRBV29-1 to TRBJ2-3; 8 bases are a match to TRBD2. Trimming took 6 bases from V and 5 from J; bases not matched to a gene: 4. This CDR3 is 12 amino acids long. Germline V gene sequence: CDR1 SQVTM, CDR2 ANQGSEA.

This clonotype was observed a few times. The chain is built from TRBV2 and TRBJ1-1; possibly TRBD1 for D (5 bases). The germline V gene encodes CDR1 SNHLY and CDR2 FYNNEI. Between the trimmed V and J ends, which lost 4 bases and 1 base, there was a span of 10 bases. This CDR3 is 14 amino acids long. The CDR3 DNA sequence: TGTGCCAGCAGTGCGAGCAGGGCGAACACTGAAGCTTTCTTT. Translated: CASSASRANTEAFF.

The V gene is TRBV20-1, the J gene TRBJ1-4; a possible D gene is TRBD1 (6 bases). CDR1 and CDR2 (germline): DFQATT, SNEGSKA (reference sequence). V dropped 7 bases and J dropped 5 bases, with 17 bases sitting between them. This CDR3 is 14 amino acids long. In DNA form, the CDR3 reads TGCAGTGGCTTTGAGGGGGGGAGGAATGAAAAACTGTTTTTT. Translated: CSGFEGGRNEKLFF.

This clonotype has a count of ten or more. V and J are TRBV2 and TRBJ2-1; the match to TRBD1 covers 9 bases. There are 15 residues in the CDR3. V trimming: 4 bases; J trimming: 7 bases; junction bases outside the gene matches: 8. Germline lookup yields CDR1 SNHLY and CDR2 FYNNEI. The CDR3 protein is CASSALTGGGNEQFF. The DNA of the CDR3 is TGTGCCAGCAGTGCATTGACAGGGGGTGGAAATGAGCAGTTCTTC.

Notes on this clonotype: A single base separates this from a much larger clone, so it may be a read error. This chain links TRBV18 with TRBJ2-5; a possible D gene is TRBD1 (6 bases). Germline-derived CDR1 and CDR2 are KGHSH and LQKENI. This CDR3 has 13 amino acids. The CDR3 DNA reads TGTGCCAACTCACCACAGGGCCAAGAGACCCAGTACTTC. Translating gives CANSPQGQETQYF.

The J gene is TRBJ2-1, the V gene TRBV12-3 or TRBV12-4; the D gene is possibly TRBD2 (5 bases). This CDR3 is built from 15 residues. Trimming removed 5 bases from V and 0 bases from J, with 11 bases in between. CDR3 nucleotides: TGTGCCAGCAGTCCCCGTGCGGGCTCCTACAATGAGCAGTTCTTC. Amino acid sequence: CASSPRAGSYNEQFF.

The chain links TRBV7-2 to TRBJ2-1, with D uncertain. Germline V lookup: CDR1 SGHTA, CDR2 FQGNSA. The length of the CDR3 is 14 residues. The V gene lost 1 base and the J gene lost 8 bases, with 12 bases spanning the gap. CDR3 nucleotides: TGTGCCAGCAGCTTAGACGGACCTTTGGATGAGCAGTTCTTC. Protein sequence: CASSLDGPLDEQFF.

The chain combines TRBV2 with TRBJ1-2; the D is unclear. V was trimmed by 4 bases and J by 7 bases, leaving 10 bases between them. The germline V gene encodes CDR1 SNHLY and CDR2 FYNNEI. This CDR3 contains 12 residues. This CDR3 is CASSGSKSGYTF. In nucleotides, the CDR3 is TGTGCCAGCAGTGGTAGCAAGAGTGGCTACACCTTC.

The chain's CDR3 is CASSPGTDNYGYTF. In nucleotides, the CDR3 is TGTGCCAGCAGCCCAGGGACAGATAACTATGGCTACACCTTC. The V call is TRBV9, the J call TRBJ1-2, with 7 bases lining up with TRBD1. J was trimmed by 1 base and V by 4 bases; bases with no gene match: 4. There are 14 residues in the CDR3. Germline-derived CDR1 and CDR2 are SGDLS and YYNGEE.

The chain carries TRBV3-1 and TRBJ1-1; D unclear. V lost 2 bases to trimming and J lost 2 bases, with 9 bases between them. The length of the CDR3 is 14 residues. Germline values: CDR1 LGHDT, CDR2 YNNKEL (reference sequence). The DNA for the CDR3 is TGTGCCAGCAGCCAACCGGGGTCTAACACTGAAGCTTTCTTT. This gives the protein CASSQPGSNTEAFF.

This clonotype has a count of ten or more. The chain employs TRBV5-1 and TRBJ1-1; 9 bases map to TRBD1. V gave up 4 bases and J gave up 3 bases; unmatched junction bases: 7. The germline CDR1 and CDR2 sequences are SGHRS and YFSETQ. The CDR3 length is 15 residues. CDR3 amino acids: CASSPRTGEDTEAFF. Here the CDR3 DNA reads TGCGCCAGCAGCCCGCGGACAGGGGAGGACACTGAAGCTTTCTTT.

This clonotype was detected many times. The rearrangement joins TRBV20-1 to TRBJ1-2; TRBD1 agrees at 8 bases. J lost 3 bases, V lost 6 bases, and 6 bases had no gene match. CDR3 length equals 13 residues. Germline CDR1 and CDR2: DFQATT and SNEGSKA (reference sequence). CDR3 loop: CSANHRGDYGYTF. DNA for the CDR3: TGCAGTGCGAACCACAGGGGGGACTATGGCTACACCTTC.

This clonotype appeared many times. The rearrangement joins TRBV2 to TRBJ2-7; D is unclear. Trimming cost V 1 base and J 3 bases, with 7 bases left between them. The CDR3 contains 13 residues. Germline CDR1 is SNHLY and CDR2 is FYNNEI. CDR3 sequence (DNA): TGTGCCAGCAGTGAAGGTCACGACTACGAGCAGTACTTC. The encoded protein is CASSEGHDYEQYF.

This clonotype has a handful of counts. This chain links TRBV11-2 with TRBJ2-6; 8 positions match TRBD1. The J segment lost 1 base and the V segment lost 1 base, leaving 6 bases of the junction unmatched. Per the germline V gene, CDR1 is SGHAT and CDR2 is FQNNGV. This CDR3 region has 18 residues. The CDR3 is CASSLVGRGRSGANVLTF. The CDR3 nucleotides read TGTGCCAGCAGCTTAGTTGGCAGGGGGCGTTCTGGGGCCAACGTCCTGACTTTC.

This clonotype showed up just a few times. The V gene is TRBV11-2, the J gene TRBJ2-1; D tentatively reads TRBD1 or TRBD2 (5 bases each). This CDR3 spans 13 amino acids. V was clipped by 4 bases and J by 4 bases, with 8 bases between them. The germline CDR1 and CDR2 sequences are SGHAT and FQNNGV. CDR3 bases: TGTGCCAGCAGCTGGGGACCATACAATGAGCAGTTCTTC. Translating it yields CASSWGPYNEQFF.

This clonotype was observed at least ten times. The CDR3 spells CASRRGTGEAFF. CDR3 DNA: TGCGCCAGCAGACGGGGGACAGGAGAAGCTTTCTTT. The chain links TRBV5-1 to TRBJ1-1; 8 bases align to TRBD1. The germline CDR1 and CDR2 sequences are SGHRS and YFSETQ. V lost 5 bases, J lost 8 bases, and 5 bases stayed unmatched. The CDR3 consists of 12 residues.

This clonotype was seen a handful of times. The chain has TRBV7-6 and TRBJ2-5; D unclear. Germline V gene sequence: CDR1 SGHVS, CDR2 FNYEAQ. This CDR3 is 12 amino acids long. V dropped 4 bases and J dropped 3 bases, with 6 bases sitting between them. This chain's CDR3 is CASSSQEETQYF. The CDR3 nucleotides are TGTGCCAGCAGCTCCCAAGAAGAGACCCAGTACTTC.